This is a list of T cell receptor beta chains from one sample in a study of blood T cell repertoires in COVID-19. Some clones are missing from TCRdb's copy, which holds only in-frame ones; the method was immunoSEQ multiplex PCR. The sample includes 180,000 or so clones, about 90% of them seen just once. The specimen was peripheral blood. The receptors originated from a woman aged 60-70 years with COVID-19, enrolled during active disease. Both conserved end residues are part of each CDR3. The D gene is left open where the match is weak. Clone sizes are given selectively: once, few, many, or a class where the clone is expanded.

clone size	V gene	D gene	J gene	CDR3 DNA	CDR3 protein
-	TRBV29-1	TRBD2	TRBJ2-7	TGCAGCGTTGCGTACGGGACTAGCAGCCACGAGCAGTACTTC	CSVAYGTSSHEQYF
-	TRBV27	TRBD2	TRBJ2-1	TGTGCCAGCAGTATAGCGGGAGGGGCCTACAATGAGCAGTTCTTC	CASSIAGGAYNEQFF
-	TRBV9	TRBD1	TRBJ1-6	TGTGCCAGCAAAAGAAGCGGGACAGGCGGGTCACCCCTCCACTTT	CASKRSGTGGSPLHF
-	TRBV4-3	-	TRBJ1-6	TGCGCCAGCAGCCAAGACAGGACAGCCAATTCACCCCTCCACTTT	CASSQDRTANSPLHF
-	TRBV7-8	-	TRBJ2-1	TGTGCCAGCAGCTTAGACTTGTTCTCCTACAATGAGCAGTTCTTC	CASSLDLFSYNEQFF
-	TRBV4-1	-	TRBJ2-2	TGCGCCAGCAGCCAAGATTTTAGAGGGGGAATGACCGGGGAGCTGTTTTTT	CASSQDFRGGMTGELFF
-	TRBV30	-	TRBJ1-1	TGTGCCTGGGCTCCTGGGGCAGGGTGGGAAGTAAAGGCTTTCTTT	CAWAPGAGWEVKAFF
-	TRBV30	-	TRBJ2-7	TGTGCCTGGAGTGTAGCGCTGGGAGAGTACGAGCAGTACTTC	CAWSVALGEYEQYF
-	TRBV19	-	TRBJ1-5	TGTGCCAGTAGACAGGGCCACAATCAGCCCCAGCATTTT	CASRQGHNQPQHF
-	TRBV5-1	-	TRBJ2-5	TGCGCCAGCAGCTTGGGGCCCTTTAGGCAGGGCCAAGAGACCCAGTACTTC	CASSLGPFRQGQETQYF
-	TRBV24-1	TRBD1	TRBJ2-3	TGTGCCACCAGTGAGCCGGGACAGGGGGCGCAAGATACGCAGTATTTT	CATSEPGQGAQDTQYF
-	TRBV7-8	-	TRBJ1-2	TGTGCCAGCAGCTTAGTGGTAGGACTCTATGGCTACACCTTC	CASSLVVGLYGYTF
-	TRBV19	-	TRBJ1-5	TGTGCCAGTAGTATGGGGGCTTATCAGCCCCAGCATTTT	CASSMGAYQPQHF
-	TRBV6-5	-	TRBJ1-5	TGTGCCAGCAGTTACGGGGTTGGGGAGAGCAATCAGCCCCAGCATTTT	CASSYGVGESNQPQHF
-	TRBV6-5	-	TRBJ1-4	TGTGCCAGCAGTTACCCGGGGAGCGAAAAACTGTTTTTT	CASSYPGSEKLFF
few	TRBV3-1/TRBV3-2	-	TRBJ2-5	TGTGCCAGCAGCCAAGATCCCGGGAGTCGAGAGACCCAGTACTTC	CASSQDPGSRETQYF
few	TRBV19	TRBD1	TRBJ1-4	TGTGCCACACGACGACAGGGGGCAGACGAAAAACTGTTTTTT	CATRRQGADEKLFF
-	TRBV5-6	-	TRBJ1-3	TGTGCCAGCAGCCAGGGTGGAAACACCATATATTTT	CASSQGGNTIYF
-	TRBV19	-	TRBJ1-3	TGTGCCAGTACTAGGCGGAACTCTGGAAACACCATATATTTT	CASTRRNSGNTIYF
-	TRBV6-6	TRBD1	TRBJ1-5	TGTGCCAGCAGTTACCGACAGGGAGGCAATCAGCCCCAGCATTTT	CASSYRQGGNQPQHF
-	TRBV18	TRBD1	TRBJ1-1	TGTGCCAGCTCACCACGGACAGGGCTGAACACTGAAGCTTTCTTT	CASSPRTGLNTEAFF
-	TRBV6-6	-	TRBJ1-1	TGTGCCAGCAGTTACGGCCGAGGATACACTGAAGCTTTCTTT	CASSYGRGYTEAFF
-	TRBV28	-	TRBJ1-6	TGTGCCAGCAGTTCGTACGACACTTATAATTCACCCCTCCACTTT	CASSSYDTYNSPLHF
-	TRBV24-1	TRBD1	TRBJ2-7	TGTGCCACCAGTGATCGGACAGGGGGCCACGAGCAGTACTTC	CATSDRTGGHEQYF
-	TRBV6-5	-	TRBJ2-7	TGTGCCAGCACCCCAAGGAGGAGCTCCTACGAGCAGTACTTC	CASTPRRSSYEQYF
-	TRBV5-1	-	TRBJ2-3	TGCGCCAGCAGCTTGGGCGGGGATACGCAGTATTTT	CASSLGGDTQYF
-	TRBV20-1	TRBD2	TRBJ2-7	TGCAGTGCTAGTCTCTTAGCGGGAGCCTACGAGCAGTACTTC	CSASLLAGAYEQYF
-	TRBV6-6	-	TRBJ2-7	TGTGCCAGCAGTTACCGTTACGAGCAGTACTTC	CASSYRYEQYF
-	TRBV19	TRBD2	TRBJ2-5	TGTGCCAGTAGAAAAGAGGGGACTAGCGGGAGGGCCTTGGAGACCCAGTACTTC	CASRKEGTSGRALETQYF
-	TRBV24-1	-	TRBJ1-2	TGTGCCACCAAACAGGAATCTAACTATGGCTACACCTTC	CATKQESNYGYTF
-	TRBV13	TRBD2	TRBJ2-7	TGTGCCAGCAGCTCGTCGGGACTAGCGTCGGCCTACGAGCAGTACTTC	CASSSSGLASAYEQYF
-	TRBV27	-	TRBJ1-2	TGTGCCAGCAGTCCAGGGCCCTGGGGCTATGGCTACACCTTC	CASSPGPWGYGYTF
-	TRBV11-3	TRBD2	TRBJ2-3	TGTGCCAGCAGCTTAGGTGGGTTAGCGGGAGAATTTTCGAGGACAGATACGCAGTATTTT	CASSLGGLAGEFSRTDTQYF
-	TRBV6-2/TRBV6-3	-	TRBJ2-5	TGTGCCAGCAGTTATCCGGAGTGGGGGCAGGGGACCCAGTACTTC	CASSYPEWGQGTQYF
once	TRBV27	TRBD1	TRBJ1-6	TGTGCCAGCAGTTGGGGGACAGGGTTATCCAATTCACCCCTCCACTTT	CASSWGTGLSNSPLHF
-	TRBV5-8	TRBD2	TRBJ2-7	TGTGCCAGCAGCTTCACCGGGACTAGCGGGACCTACGAGCAGTACTTC	CASSFTGTSGTYEQYF
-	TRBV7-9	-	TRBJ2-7	TGTGCCAGCAGCCCGTCTAGCGTCTCCTACGAGCAGTACTTC	CASSPSSVSYEQYF
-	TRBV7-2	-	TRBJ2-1	TGTGCCAGCAGCACACCCCGAGGGCCGAAATACAATGAGCAGTTCTTC	CASSTPRGPKYNEQFF
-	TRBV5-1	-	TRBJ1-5	TGCGCCAGCAGCTTAACGGGGGGCCATAGCAATCAGCCCCAGCATTTT	CASSLTGGHSNQPQHF
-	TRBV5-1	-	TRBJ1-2	TGCGCCGTTCGAAAGCCTAACTATGGCTACACCTTC	CAVRKPNYGYTF
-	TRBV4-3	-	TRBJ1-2	TGCGCCAGCAGCCAAGCCCCAGGGAGGGACTATGGCTACACCTTC	CASSQAPGRDYGYTF
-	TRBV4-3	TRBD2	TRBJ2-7	TGCGCCAGCAGGGGCAGGACTAGCTACTACGAGCAGTACTTC	CASRGRTSYYEQYF